This TCR beta chain is drawn from a study of beta chain features in type 1 diabetes. Expressed TCRB transcripts got sequenced, as all isolated RNA was reverse transcribed. The protocol was immunoSEQ multiplex PCR, while the TCRdb copy is restricted to in-frame clones and leaves out a portion. The data contain 620,000 or so clones, about a sixth of them singletons. CD45RO/CCR7/CD25/CD127/CD95/CD27 separated CD4+ naive, central memory, regulatory and stem cell-like memory cells by sorting. Regarding this clone: Its antigen is still unknown.

The ends were cut back, 6 bases at V and 1 base at J, with 6 bases in the middle. The CDR3 extends over 12 amino acids. Per germline, CDR1 SGHRS and CDR2 YFSETQ. Study-wide points: TCRB CDR3s were moderately but significantly shorter in Type 1 diabetes patients in all four CD4+ subsets. The influence of HLA type on TCRB rearrangement stayed undetermined.

The TCR was taken from a man between 18 and 29 years old in good health. The rearrangement links TRBV5-1 to TRBJ2-3; D remains ambiguous. The specimen was naive CD4+ T cells from blood. The CDR3 protein is CASTLGTDTQYF. CDR3 sequence (DNA): TGCGCCAGCACCTTAGGCACAGATACGCAGTATTTT.